One TCR beta chain is described in this entry. The data stem from a study of blood T cell repertoires in COVID-19. Study at large: Samples representing acute and convalescent COVID-19 were sourced from the United States, Italy and Spain. The analysed material was cDNA or gDNA that came from T cells, B-cell-depleted T cells, or PBMCs.

This CDR3 is 13 amino acids long. The junction had 3 bases not matched to a gene; V was cut back by 6 bases and J by 2 bases. In the study's own analysis: Reference gene primer amplification gave estimated nucleated cell counts. TCRdb keeps only in-frame clones here, not all; method: immunoSEQ multiplex PCR. The D gene and trimming were derived from the DNA, and the V and J assignments and clone size from that table. The profile covers 90,000 to 130,000 clones, with 70% to 90% appearing a single time and 4% to 5.5% taken by the ten largest. Source material: peripheral blood. This sequence was found in a human donor in a cohort sampled during active COVID-19. The chain links TRBV12-3 or TRBV12-4 to TRBJ2-5; TRBD1 agrees at 7 bases. The CDR3 coding sequence is TGTGCCAGCAGCCGACAGGGTCAAGAGACCCAGTACTTC. As protein: CASSRQGQETQYF.